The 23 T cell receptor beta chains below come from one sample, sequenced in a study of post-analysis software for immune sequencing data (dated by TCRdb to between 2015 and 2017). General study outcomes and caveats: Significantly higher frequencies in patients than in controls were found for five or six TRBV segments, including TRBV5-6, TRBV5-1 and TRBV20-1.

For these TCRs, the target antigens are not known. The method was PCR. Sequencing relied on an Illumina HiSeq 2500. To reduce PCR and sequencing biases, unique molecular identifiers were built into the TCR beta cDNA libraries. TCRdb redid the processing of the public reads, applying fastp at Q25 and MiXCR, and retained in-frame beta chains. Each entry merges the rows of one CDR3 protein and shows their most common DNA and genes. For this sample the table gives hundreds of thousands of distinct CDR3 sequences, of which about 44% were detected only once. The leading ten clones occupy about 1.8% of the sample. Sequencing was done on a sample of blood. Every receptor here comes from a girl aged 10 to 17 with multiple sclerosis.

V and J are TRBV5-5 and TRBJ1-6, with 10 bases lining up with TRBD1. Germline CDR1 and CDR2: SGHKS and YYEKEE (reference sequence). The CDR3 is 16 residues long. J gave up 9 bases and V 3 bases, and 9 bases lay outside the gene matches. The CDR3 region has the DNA TGTGCCAGCAGCTCACCCCGACAGGGGGCTGGTTCACCCCTCCACTTT. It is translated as CASSSPRQGAGSPLHF. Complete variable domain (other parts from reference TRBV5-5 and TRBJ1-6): DAGVTQSPTHLIKTRGQQVTLRCSPISGHKSVSWYQQVLGQGPQFIFQYYEKEERGRGNFPDRFSARQFPNYSSELNVNALLLGDSALYLCASSSPRQGAGSPLHFGNGTRLTVT.

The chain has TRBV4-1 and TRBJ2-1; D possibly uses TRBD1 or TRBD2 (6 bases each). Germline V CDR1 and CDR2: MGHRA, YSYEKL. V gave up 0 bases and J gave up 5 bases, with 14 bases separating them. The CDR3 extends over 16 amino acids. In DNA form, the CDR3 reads TGCGCCAGCAGCCAAGATTCGGGGGCTCTCCACAATGAGCAGTTCTTC. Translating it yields CASSQDSGALHNEQFF.

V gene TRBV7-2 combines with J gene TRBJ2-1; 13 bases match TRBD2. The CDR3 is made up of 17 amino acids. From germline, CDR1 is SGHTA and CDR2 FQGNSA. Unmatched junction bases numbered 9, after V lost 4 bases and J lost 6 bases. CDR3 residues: CASSSRLAGGPSNEQFF. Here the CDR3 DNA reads TGTGCCAGCAGCTCCCGACTAGCGGGGGGCCCGTCCAATGAGCAGTTCTTC.

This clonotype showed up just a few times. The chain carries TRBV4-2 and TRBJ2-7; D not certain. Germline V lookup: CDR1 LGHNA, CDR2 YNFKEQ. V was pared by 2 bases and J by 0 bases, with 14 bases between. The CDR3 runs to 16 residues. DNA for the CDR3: TGTGCCAGCAGCCAATCTGCACAGCAACCCTCCTACGAGCAGTACTTC. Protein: CASSQSAQQPSYEQYF.

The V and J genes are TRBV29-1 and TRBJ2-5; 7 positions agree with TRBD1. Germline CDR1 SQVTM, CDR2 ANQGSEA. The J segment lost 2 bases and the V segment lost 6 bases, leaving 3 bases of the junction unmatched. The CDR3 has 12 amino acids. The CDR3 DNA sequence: TGCAGCGTCCGCAGGGGGCAAGAGACCCAGTACTTC. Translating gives CSVRRGQETQYF.

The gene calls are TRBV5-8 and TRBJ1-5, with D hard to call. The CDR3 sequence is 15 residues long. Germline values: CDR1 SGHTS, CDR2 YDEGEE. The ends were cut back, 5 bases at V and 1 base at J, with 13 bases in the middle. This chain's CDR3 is CASSPPWQSNQPQHF. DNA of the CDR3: TGTGCCAGCAGTCCCCCGTGGCAGAGCAATCAGCCCCAGCATTTT.

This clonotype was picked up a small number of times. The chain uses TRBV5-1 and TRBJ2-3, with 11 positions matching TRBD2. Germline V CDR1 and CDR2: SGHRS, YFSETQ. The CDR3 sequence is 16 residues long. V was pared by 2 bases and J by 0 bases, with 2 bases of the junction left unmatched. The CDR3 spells CASSFGTSGSTDTQYF. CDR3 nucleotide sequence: TGCGCCAGCAGCTTTGGGACTAGCGGTAGCACAGATACGCAGTATTTT.

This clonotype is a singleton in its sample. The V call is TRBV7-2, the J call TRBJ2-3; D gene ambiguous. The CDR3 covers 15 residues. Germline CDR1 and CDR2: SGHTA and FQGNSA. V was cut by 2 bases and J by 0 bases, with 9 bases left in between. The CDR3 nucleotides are TGTGCCAGCAGCTTATACTACCAGAGCACAGATACGCAGTATTTT. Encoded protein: CASSLYYQSTDTQYF.

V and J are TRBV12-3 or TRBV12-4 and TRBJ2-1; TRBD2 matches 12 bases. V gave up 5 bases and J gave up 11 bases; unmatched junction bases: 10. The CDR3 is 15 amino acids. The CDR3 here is CASSPRLAGVGKQFF. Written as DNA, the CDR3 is TGTGCCAGCAGTCCGAGACTAGCGGGAGTGGGTAAGCAGTTCTTC.

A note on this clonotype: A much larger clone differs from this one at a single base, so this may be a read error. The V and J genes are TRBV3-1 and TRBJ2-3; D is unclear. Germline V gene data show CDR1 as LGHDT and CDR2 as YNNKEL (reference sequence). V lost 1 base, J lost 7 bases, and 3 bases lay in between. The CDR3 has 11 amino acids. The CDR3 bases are TGTGCCAGCAGCCAAGCAAATACGCAGTATTTT. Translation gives CASSQANTQYF.

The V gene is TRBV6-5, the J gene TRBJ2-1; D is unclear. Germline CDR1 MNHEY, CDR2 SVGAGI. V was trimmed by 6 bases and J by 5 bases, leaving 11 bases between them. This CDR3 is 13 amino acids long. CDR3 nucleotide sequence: TGTGCCAGCAGGGGCCACCGGGACAATGAGCAGTTCTTC. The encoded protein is CASRGHRDNEQFF.

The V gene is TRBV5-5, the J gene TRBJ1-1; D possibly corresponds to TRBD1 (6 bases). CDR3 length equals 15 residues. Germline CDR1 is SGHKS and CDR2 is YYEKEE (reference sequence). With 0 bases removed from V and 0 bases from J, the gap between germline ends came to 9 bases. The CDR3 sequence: CASSLVQGMNTEAFF. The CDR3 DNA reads TGTGCCAGCAGCTTGGTGCAGGGGATGAACACTGAAGCTTTCTTT.

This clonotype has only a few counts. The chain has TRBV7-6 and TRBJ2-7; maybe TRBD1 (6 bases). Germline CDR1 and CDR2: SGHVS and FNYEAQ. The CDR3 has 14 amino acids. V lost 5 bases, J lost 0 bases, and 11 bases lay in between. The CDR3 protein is CASSPIRGSYEQYF. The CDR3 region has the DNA TGTGCCAGCAGCCCCATCAGGGGCTCCTACGAGCAGTACTTC. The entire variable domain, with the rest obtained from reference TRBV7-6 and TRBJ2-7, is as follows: GAGVSQSPRYKVTKRGQDVALRCDPISGHVSLYWYRQALGQGPEFLTYFNYEAQQDKSGLPNDRFSAERPEGSISTLTIQRTEQRDSAMYRCASSPIRGSYEQYFGPGTRLTVT.

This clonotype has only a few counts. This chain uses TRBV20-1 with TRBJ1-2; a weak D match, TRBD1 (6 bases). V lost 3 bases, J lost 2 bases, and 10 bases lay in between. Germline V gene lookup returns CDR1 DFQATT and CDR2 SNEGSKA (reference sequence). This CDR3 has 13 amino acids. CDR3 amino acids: CSARDSTNYGYTF. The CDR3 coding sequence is TGCAGTGCTAGGGACAGTACCAACTATGGCTACACCTTC.

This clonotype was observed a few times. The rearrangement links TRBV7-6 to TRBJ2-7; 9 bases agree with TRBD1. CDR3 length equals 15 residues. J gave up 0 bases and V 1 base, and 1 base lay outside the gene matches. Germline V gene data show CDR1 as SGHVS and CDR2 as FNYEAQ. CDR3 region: CASSLDRGPSYEQYF. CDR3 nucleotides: TGTGCCAGCAGCTTAGACAGGGGGCCCTCCTACGAGCAGTACTTC.

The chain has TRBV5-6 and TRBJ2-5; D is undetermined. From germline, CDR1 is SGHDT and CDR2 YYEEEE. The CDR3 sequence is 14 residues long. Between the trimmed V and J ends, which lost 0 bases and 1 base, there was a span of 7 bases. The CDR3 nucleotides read TGTGCCAGCAGCTTGGTCGCACCCCAAGAGACCCAGTACTTC. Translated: CASSLVAPQETQYF.

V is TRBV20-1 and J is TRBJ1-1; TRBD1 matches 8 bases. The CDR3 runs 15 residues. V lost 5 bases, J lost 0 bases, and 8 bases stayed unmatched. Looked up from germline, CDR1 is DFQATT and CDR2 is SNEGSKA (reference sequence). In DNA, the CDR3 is TGCAGTGCTGTCCGGGACAGGAGGGTGAACACTGAAGCTTTCTTT. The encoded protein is CSAVRDRRVNTEAFF.

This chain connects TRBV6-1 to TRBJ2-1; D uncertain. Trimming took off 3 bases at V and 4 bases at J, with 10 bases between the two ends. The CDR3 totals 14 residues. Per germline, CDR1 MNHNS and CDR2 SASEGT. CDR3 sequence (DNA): TGTGCCAGCAGTGAGTCTGGTTTTTACAATGAGCAGTTCTTC. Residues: CASSESGFYNEQFF.

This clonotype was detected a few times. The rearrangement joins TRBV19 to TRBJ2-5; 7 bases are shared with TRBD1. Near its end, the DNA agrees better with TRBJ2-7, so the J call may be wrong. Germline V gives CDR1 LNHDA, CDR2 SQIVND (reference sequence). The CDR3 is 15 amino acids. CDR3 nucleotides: TGTGCCAGTAGTATTGGGACAGCTTTGTCCCACGAGCAGTACTTC. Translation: CASSIGTALSHEQYF.

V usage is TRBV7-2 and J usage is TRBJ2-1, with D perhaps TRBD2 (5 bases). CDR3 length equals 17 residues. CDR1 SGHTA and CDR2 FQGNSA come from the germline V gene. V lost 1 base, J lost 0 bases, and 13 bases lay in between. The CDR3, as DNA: TGTGCCAGCAGCTTAGGGCGGGTCGGGTACTCCTACAATGAGCAGTTCTTC. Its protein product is CASSLGRVGYSYNEQFF. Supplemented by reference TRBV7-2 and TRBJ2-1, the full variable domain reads GAGVSQSPSNKVTEKGKDVELRCDPISGHTALYWYRQSLGQGLEFLIYFQGNSAPDKSGLPSDRFSAERTGGSVSTLTIQRTQQEDSAVYLCASSLGRVGYSYNEQFFGPGTRLTVL.

CDR3 bases: TGTGCCAGAGCGGCAGCGGAAGACAATGAGCAGTTCTTC. This translates into CARAAAEDNEQFF. V usage is TRBV30 and J usage is TRBJ2-1, with a weak D call TRBD2 (5 bases). Germline V gives CDR1 GTSNPN, CDR2 SVGIG (reference sequence). Trimming removed 8 bases at V and 5 bases at J, with 16 bases between. The CDR3 has 13 amino acids.

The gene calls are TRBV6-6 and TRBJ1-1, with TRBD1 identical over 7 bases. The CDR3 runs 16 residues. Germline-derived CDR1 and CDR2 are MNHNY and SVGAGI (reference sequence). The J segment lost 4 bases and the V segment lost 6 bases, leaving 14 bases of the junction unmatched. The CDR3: CASSPSEGAWGTEAFF. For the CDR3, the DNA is TGTGCCAGCAGCCCCAGTGAGGGGGCCTGGGGCACTGAAGCTTTCTTT.

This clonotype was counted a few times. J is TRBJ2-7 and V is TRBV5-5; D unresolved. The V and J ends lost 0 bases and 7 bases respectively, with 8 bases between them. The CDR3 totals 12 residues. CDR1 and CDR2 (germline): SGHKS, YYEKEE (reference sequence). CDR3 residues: CASSLAVNEQYF. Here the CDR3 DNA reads TGTGCCAGCAGCTTGGCAGTCAATGAGCAGTACTTC.